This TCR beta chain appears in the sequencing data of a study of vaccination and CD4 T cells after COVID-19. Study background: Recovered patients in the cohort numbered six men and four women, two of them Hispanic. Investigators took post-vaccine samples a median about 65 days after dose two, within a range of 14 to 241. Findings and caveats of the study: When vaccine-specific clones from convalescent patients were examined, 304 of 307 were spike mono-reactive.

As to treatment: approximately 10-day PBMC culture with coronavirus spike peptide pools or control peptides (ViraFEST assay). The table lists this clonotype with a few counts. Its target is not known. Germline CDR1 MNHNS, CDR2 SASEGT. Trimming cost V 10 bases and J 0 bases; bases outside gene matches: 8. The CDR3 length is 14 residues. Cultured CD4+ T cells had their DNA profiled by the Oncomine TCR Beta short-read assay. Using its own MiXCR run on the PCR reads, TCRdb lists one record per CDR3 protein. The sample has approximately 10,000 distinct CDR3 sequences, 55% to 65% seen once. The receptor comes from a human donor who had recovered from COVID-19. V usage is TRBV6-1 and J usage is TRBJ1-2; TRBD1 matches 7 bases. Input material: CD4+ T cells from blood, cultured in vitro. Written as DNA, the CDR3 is TGTGCCACCACTGGGACAGAAGCTAACTATGGCTACACCTTC. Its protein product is CATTGTEANYGYTF.